This T cell receptor beta chain was profiled in a study of T-cell memory formation after mild COVID-19. Study-level background: Clusters of TCRs were largely donor specific. General study points: Contracting clones localized mainly to CM and EM when CD4+ and mainly to EMRA when CD8+. SARS-CoV-2 specificity was not confirmed for second-wave clones peaking on day 37.

About this clonotype itself: Antigen unknown.

Employing constant-segment primers, 5'RACE generated TCR alpha and TCR beta cDNA libraries bearing sample barcodes and UMIs. TCRdb recomputed calls from the 5' RACE reads with MiXCR, one row per CDR3 protein. Of roughly 250,000 distinct CDR3 sequences in the sample, about 17% are singletons; the top ten hold around 3.8%. Germline CDR1 reads SGHTA; CDR2 reads FQGTGA. V dropped 5 bases and J dropped 6 bases, with 14 bases sitting between them. CDR3 length equals 15 residues. Sequencing was carried out using PBMCs or a T cell subset sorted from them (not recorded which). The genes are TRBV7-3 and TRBJ1-6; the D is unclear. This TCR was recovered from a man aged 18 to 35 who had mild COVID-19 (a few samples of this study predate the infection). Cell type and time point are not known. The CDR3 region has the DNA TGTGCCAGCAGCCCCGCAAGGGCGATTAATTCACCCCTCCACTTT. Translating it yields CASSPARAINSPLHF.